The 28 T cell receptor beta chains below come from one sample, sequenced in a study of blood T cell repertoires in COVID-19. Sequencing was performed with immunoSEQ multiplex PCR; in TCRdb, only in-frame clones are kept and a portion is missing. The sample carries about 220,000 clones, 88% recorded once. The sample comprised PBMCs or T cells enriched from blood (not recorded which). These TCRs come from a woman between 25 and 40 years old who had recovered from COVID-19.

V and J are TRBV4-3 and TRBJ2-3, with D perhaps TRBD1 (5 bases). V was pared by 0 bases and J by 0 bases, with 10 bases between. The CDR3 is 16 amino acids. The germline V gene encodes CDR1 LGHNA and CDR2 YSLEER. For the CDR3, the DNA is TGCGCCAGCAGCCAAGAAGGGGCGGAAAGCACAGATACGCAGTATTTT. Protein sequence: CASSQEGAESTDTQYF.

This clone was seen more than once but under ten times. The chain links TRBV2 to TRBJ2-3, with a weak D call TRBD2 (5 bases). The CDR3 is 15 amino acids. Germline lookup yields CDR1 SNHLY and CDR2 FYNNEI. V was cut by 7 bases and J by 1 base, with 15 bases left in between. The CDR3 coding sequence is TGTGCCAGCAATCCAAGCGCAGCGGGCACAGATACGCAGTATTTT. Translating gives CASNPSAAGTDTQYF.

This chain connects TRBV2 to TRBJ2-7; D may be TRBD2 (6 bases). Trimming removed 6 bases from V and 4 bases from J, with 19 bases in between. Germline CDR1 and CDR2: SNHLY and FYNNEI. CDR3 size: 15 residues. CDR3 in DNA: TGTGCCAGCAGAAAGGGACTCCCCGAAAATTACGAGCAGTACTTC. This sequence encodes CASRKGLPENYEQYF.

The rearrangement links TRBV3-1 (or the pseudogene TRBV3-2) to TRBJ1-2, with 8 positions matching TRBD1. Germline V gene data show CDR1 as LGHDT and CDR2 as YNNKEL (reference sequence). The J segment lost 7 bases and the V segment lost 0 bases, leaving 10 bases of the junction unmatched. This CDR3 contains 16 residues. For the CDR3, the DNA is TGTGCCAGCAGCCAAGATCCGGGCAGGGGGCATAGTGGCTACACCTTC. Translated, it gives CASSQDPGRGHSGYTF.

This rearrangement joins TRBV11-3 to TRBJ2-1; 9 bases line up with TRBD2. Germline loops: CDR1 SGHNT, CDR2 YENEEA. With 2 bases clipped from V and 7 bases from J, the junction kept 6 bases outside the gene matches. CDR3 length: 15 residues. In nucleotides, the CDR3 is TGTGCCAGCAGCTTACGGCGGGGGGGAACTAATGAGCAGTTCTTC. Its protein product is CASSLRRGGTNEQFF.

This clone was observed a few times. The gene calls are TRBV12-3 or TRBV12-4 and TRBJ1-2, with 7 bases fitting TRBD1. The ends lost 1 base at V and 6 bases at J; junction bases unmatched: 2. The CDR3 loop spans 13 amino acids. CDR3: CASSLETGHGYTF. CDR3 nucleotides: TGTGCCAGCAGTTTAGAGACAGGGCATGGCTACACCTTC.

This sequence joins TRBV6-4 and TRBJ1-5; D remains ambiguous. CDR1 and CDR2 (germline): MRHNA, SNTAGT. The V and J ends lost 5 bases and 9 bases respectively, with 5 bases between them. There are 10 residues in the CDR3. CDR3: CASSPLPQHF. CDR3 nucleotides: TGTGCCAGCAGTCCCCTGCCCCAGCATTTT.

This chain connects TRBV9 to TRBJ2-5; unclear D gene. Germline CDR1 is SGDLS and CDR2 is YYNGEE. Trimming cost V 2 bases and J 2 bases, with 13 bases left between them. The CDR3 contains 15 residues. CDR3 in amino acids: CASSVADSDQETQYF. CDR3 nucleotide sequence: TGTGCCAGCAGCGTGGCTGACTCCGATCAAGAGACCCAGTACTTC.

The V gene is TRBV7-2, the J gene TRBJ1-2, with 7 positions matching TRBD1. The CDR3 has 15 residues. Germline values: CDR1 SGHTA, CDR2 FQGNSA. V gave up 5 bases and J gave up 5 bases; unmatched junction bases: 11. DNA for the CDR3: TGTGCCAGCAGCCAAAACAGGGGAAGGCTTTATGGCTACACCTTC. It codes for CASSQNRGRLYGYTF.

The J gene is TRBJ1-1, the V gene TRBV7-2; D is unresolved. V was clipped by 3 bases and J by 1 base, with 9 bases between them. The germline V gene has CDR1 SGHTA and CDR2 FQGNSA. CDR3 length: 14 residues. CDR3 sequence: CASSFMAWNTEAFF. CDR3 sequence (DNA): TGTGCCAGCAGCTTTATGGCTTGGAACACTGAAGCTTTCTTT. The full variable domain, rest sourced from reference TRBV7-2 and TRBJ1-1, is GAGVSQSPSNKVTEKGKDVELRCDPISGHTALYWYRQSLGQGLEFLIYFQGNSAPDKSGLPSDRFSAERTGGSVSTLTIQRTQQEDSAVYLCASSFMAWNTEAFFGQGTRLTVV.

The rearrangement links TRBV5-5 to TRBJ1-2; TRBD1 is a possible D gene (5 bases). The CDR3 length is 14 residues. Trimming removed 6 bases from V and 1 base from J, with 13 bases in between. From germline, CDR1 is SGHKS and CDR2 YYEKEE (reference sequence). The CDR3 sequence: CASISPGDNYGYTF. As DNA, the CDR3 is TGTGCCAGCATCTCACCGGGGGATAACTATGGCTACACCTTC. The whole variable domain, filled in from reference TRBV5-5 and TRBJ1-2, reads DAGVTQSPTHLIKTRGQQVTLRCSPISGHKSVSWYQQVLGQGPQFIFQYYEKEERGRGNFPDRFSARQFPNYSSELNVNALLLGDSALYLCASISPGDNYGYTFGSGTRLTVV.

This chain joins TRBV6-5 and TRBJ1-1, with 7 nucleotides matching TRBD1. Trimming removed 4 bases from V and 1 base from J; junction bases left unmatched: 3. Germline V CDR1 and CDR2: MNHEY, SVGAGI. This CDR3 spans 14 amino acids. The CDR3 sequence is CASSSGTANTEAFF. The CDR3, as DNA: TGTGCCAGCAGTTCCGGGACAGCGAACACTGAAGCTTTCTTT.

The V and J genes are TRBV15 and TRBJ1-5; tentatively, D is TRBD1 (6 bases). The germline CDR1 and CDR2 sequences are LNHNV and YYDKDF (reference sequence). Trimming cost V 6 bases and J 4 bases, with 7 bases left between them. CDR3 length equals 12 residues. The DNA for the CDR3 is TGTGCCACCAGGGACAGTAATCAGCCCCAGCATTTT. Translation: CATRDSNQPQHF.

Concerning this clone: Other DNA sequences in the same sample also yield this CDR3. The chain links TRBV15 to TRBJ2-7; TRBD1 agrees at 9 bases. In germline, CDR1 is LNHNV, CDR2 YYDKDF (reference sequence). The CDR3 totals 14 residues. V lost 3 bases to trimming and J lost 2 bases; unmatched junction nucleotides: 2. CDR3 nucleotides: TGTGCCACCAGCAGGGACAGGGGTACCTACGAGCAGTACTTC. Protein: CATSRDRGTYEQYF.

The rearrangement joins TRBV9 to TRBJ1-6, with 10 bases matching TRBD1. The CDR3 is 15 residues long. The junction had 7 bases not matched to a gene; V was cut back by 6 bases and J by 7 bases. Germline loops: CDR1 SGDLS, CDR2 YYNGEE. The DNA of the CDR3 is TGTGCCAGCAAAGAATCGGGACAGGGGAATTCACCCCTCCACTTT. This gives the protein CASKESGQGNSPLHF.

V is TRBV5-1 and J is TRBJ2-1; 7 nucleotides match TRBD1. V trimming: 0 bases; J trimming: 4 bases; junction bases outside the gene matches: 4. CDR3 length equals 15 residues. In germline, CDR1 is SGHRS, CDR2 YFSETQ. The CDR3: CASSLVGTEYNEQFF. The DNA of the CDR3 is TGCGCCAGCAGCTTGGTTGGGACAGAATACAATGAGCAGTTCTTC.

This chain joins TRBV7-2 and TRBJ2-1, with TRBD2 matching over 7 bases. V shed 5 bases and J 3 bases; nucleotides not matched to a gene: 10. Germline V lookup: CDR1 SGHTA, CDR2 FQGNSA. The CDR3 is made up of 16 amino acids. CDR3 in amino acids: CASSLLGGGIYNEQFF. The CDR3 bases are TGTGCCAGCAGCCTCCTAGGCGGGGGTATCTACAATGAGCAGTTCTTC.

This rearrangement joins TRBV9 to TRBJ1-1, with D unresolved. This CDR3 contains 13 residues. Germline V gives CDR1 SGDLS, CDR2 YYNGEE. The V end lost 0 bases, the J end lost 6 bases, and 9 bases lay between the germline ends. CDR3 DNA: TGTGCCAGCAGCGTAGCAGGAGGGTCTGAAGCTTTCTTT. Its protein product is CASSVAGGSEAFF.

The chain couples TRBV6-2 or TRBV6-3 to TRBJ2-5; D not resolved. V was shortened by 5 bases and J by 3 bases, with 7 bases between the two germline ends. Germline V gene lookup returns CDR1 MNHEY and CDR2 SVGEGT. This CDR3 comprises 12 residues. The CDR3, as DNA: TGTGCCAGCAGTCAAATAGAAGAGACCCAGTACTTC. This translates into CASSQIEETQYF.

The rearrangement joins TRBV3-1 (or the pseudogene TRBV3-2) to TRBJ2-1, with a tentative D call TRBD2 (5 bases). V was shortened by 4 bases and J by 8 bases, with 9 bases between the two germline ends. The germline V gene encodes CDR1 LGHDT and CDR2 YNNKEL (reference sequence). The CDR3 has 12 amino acids. CDR3: CASSRERDEQFF. CDR3 bases: TGTGCCAGCAGCCGCGAGAGGGATGAGCAGTTCTTC.

This rearrangement joins TRBV11-2 to TRBJ1-4; possible D gene TRBD1, 5 bases. This CDR3 contains 16 residues. V was shortened by 4 bases and J by 0 bases, with 12 bases between the two germline ends. From germline, CDR1 is SGHAT and CDR2 FQNNGV. CDR3 loop: CASSSPQTATNEKLFF. The DNA of the CDR3 is TGTGCCAGCAGCTCTCCACAGACAGCAACTAATGAAAAACTGTTTTTT.

The V gene is TRBV19, the J gene TRBJ1-1; the D is unclear. CDR3 length equals 13 residues. V was clipped by 3 bases and J by 4 bases, with 9 bases between them. Germline V gives CDR1 LNHDA, CDR2 SQIVND (reference sequence). CDR3 region: CASSIASGTEAFF. CDR3 DNA: TGTGCCAGTAGTATTGCTTCCGGCACTGAAGCTTTCTTT.

The rearrangement links TRBV4-1 to TRBJ2-7, with 7 nucleotides matching TRBD1. The V and J ends lost 1 base and 7 bases, in that order; junction bases with no gene match: 7. CDR3 size: 14 residues. The germline V gene encodes CDR1 MGHRA and CDR2 YSYEKL. CDR3 sequence reads: CASSQVLDRWEQYF. CDR3 coding DNA: TGCGCCAGCAGCCAAGTTCTGGACAGGTGGGAGCAGTACTTC.

The CDR3 DNA sequence: TGTGCCAGCAGCGTAGATTCCGGGACAGGGAGATTATCTTCACCCCTCCACTTT. Protein sequence: CASSVDSGTGRLSSPLHF. The V and J genes are TRBV9 and TRBJ1-6; 9 positions agree with TRBD1. The ends lost 0 bases at V and 9 bases at J; junction bases unmatched: 13. This CDR3 comprises 18 residues. Germline V CDR1 and CDR2: SGDLS, YYNGEE.

The V gene is TRBV7-3, the J gene TRBJ2-1; 7 nucleotides match TRBD1. This CDR3 is 17 amino acids long. With V trimmed by 1 base and J by 0 bases, 6 bases remained unmatched. Germline CDR1 reads SGHTA; CDR2 reads FQGTGA. CDR3 in DNA: TGTGCCAGCAGCTTAATCCCACAGGGGAGCTCCTACAATGAGCAGTTCTTC. Translation: CASSLIPQGSSYNEQFF.

This chain uses TRBV21-1 with TRBJ2-7; the D call in the table, TRBD1, was not verified against the DNA. TRBV21-1 is deemed a pseudogene. This CDR3 has 14 residues. As DNA, the CDR3 is TGTGCCAGCAGCCGTCGGACAGGGGTTGACGAGCAGTACTTC. Amino acid sequence: CASSRRTGVDEQYF.

The V call is TRBV7-2, the J call TRBJ2-3; 12 bases align to TRBD2. The CDR3 totals 16 residues. In germline, CDR1 is SGHTA, CDR2 FQGNSA. The V and J ends lost 1 base and 5 bases, in that order; junction bases with no gene match: 4. CDR3 sequence (DNA): TGTGCCAGCAGCTTAGTAGCGGGACTAGCGGGAGATACGCAGTATTTT. Translating it yields CASSLVAGLAGDTQYF.

The genes are TRBV4-1 and TRBJ1-1; tentative D call: TRBD1 (5 bases). V gave up 0 bases and J gave up 3 bases, with 11 bases separating them. The CDR3 consists of 15 residues. Germline loops: CDR1 MGHRA, CDR2 YSYEKL. CDR3 in DNA: TGCGCCAGCAGCCAAGAATTCGACAGTTACACTGAAGCTTTCTTT. This encodes CASSQEFDSYTEAFF.